The present entry profiles one TCR beta chain with its context. The data stem from a study of technical replicates of blood from a handful of donors. The CDR3 spans 19 residues. The V end lost 2 bases, the J end lost 5 bases, and 25 bases lay between the germline ends. CDR1 and CDR2 (germline): SGHAT, FQNNGV. Produced via immunoSEQ multiplex PCR; TCRdb's table is partial and in-frame only. Among around 80,000 clones listed, about 92% were seen once. Material: T cells isolated from PBMCs. The gene calls are TRBV11-2 and TRBJ2-1; D gene uncertain. The clonotype was recovered from a human donor in good health. The CDR3 loop is CASSLPSWQVSNPNNEQFF. CDR3 DNA: TGTGCCAGCAGCTTACCGAGTTGGCAGGTATCGAACCCCAACAATGAGCAGTTCTTC. Looking up the rest from reference TRBV11-2 and TRBJ2-1 gives the full variable domain: EAGVAQSPRYKIIEKRQSVAFWCNPISGHATLYWYQQILGQGPKLLIQFQNNGVVDDSQLPKDRFSAERLKGVDSTLKIQPAKLEDSAVYLCASSLPSWQVSNPNNEQFFGPGTRLTVL.